This T cell receptor (beta chain) was sequenced in a study of blood T cell repertoires in COVID-19. Overall study: Sites across the United States, Italy and Spain contributed samples from acute and convalescent COVID-19. Sources were T cells, B-cell-depleted T cells, or PBMCs; the material itself was cDNA or gDNA.

Original processing notes: Reference gene primer amplification gave nucleated cell count estimates. The protocol was immunoSEQ multiplex PCR, while the TCRdb copy is restricted to in-frame clones and leaves out a portion. V and J calls and clone size are given by that table; D and trimming were obtained from the DNA. The sample has 35,000 to 45,000 clones; 90% are singletons. This CDR3 region has 12 residues. Germline V gives CDR1 SGHTA, CDR2 FQGNSA. With 6 bases removed from V and 6 bases from J, the gap between germline ends came to 12 bases. The genes are TRBV7-2 and TRBJ2-7; TRBD1 might be the D (6 bases). The receptor was isolated from a man aged 45-65 years with active COVID-19. Sequencing was performed on peripheral blood. CDR3 in amino acids: CASRYRVGEQYF. The CDR3 DNA is TGTGCCAGCAGGTACAGGGTGGGCGAGCAGTACTTC.